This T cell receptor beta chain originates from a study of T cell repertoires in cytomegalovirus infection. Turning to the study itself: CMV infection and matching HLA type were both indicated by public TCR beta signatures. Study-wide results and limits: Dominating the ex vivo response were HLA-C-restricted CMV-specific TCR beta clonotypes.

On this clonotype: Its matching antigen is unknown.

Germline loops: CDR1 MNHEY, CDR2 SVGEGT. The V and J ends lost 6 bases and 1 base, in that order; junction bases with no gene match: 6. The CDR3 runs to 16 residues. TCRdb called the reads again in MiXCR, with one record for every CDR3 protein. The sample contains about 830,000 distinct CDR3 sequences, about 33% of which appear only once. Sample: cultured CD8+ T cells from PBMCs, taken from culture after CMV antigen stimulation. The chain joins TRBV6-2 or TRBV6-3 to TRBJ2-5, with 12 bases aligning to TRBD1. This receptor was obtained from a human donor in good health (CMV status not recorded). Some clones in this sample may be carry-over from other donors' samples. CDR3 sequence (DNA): TGTGCCAGCAGCTGGGGACAGGGGGCTATCCAAGAGACCCAGTACTTC. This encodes CASSWGQGAIQETQYF.